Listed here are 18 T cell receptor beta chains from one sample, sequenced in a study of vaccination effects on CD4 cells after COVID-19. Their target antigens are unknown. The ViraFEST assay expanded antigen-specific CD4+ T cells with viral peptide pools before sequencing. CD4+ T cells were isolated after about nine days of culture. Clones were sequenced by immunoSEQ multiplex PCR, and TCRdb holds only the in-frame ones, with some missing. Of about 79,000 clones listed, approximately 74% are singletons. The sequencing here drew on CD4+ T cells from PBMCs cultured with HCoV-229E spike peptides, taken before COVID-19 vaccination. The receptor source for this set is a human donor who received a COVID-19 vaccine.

CDR3 in amino acids: CASRDRGAGEKLFF. The CDR3 DNA reads TGTGCCAGCAGAGACAGGGGGGCGGGTGAAAAACTGTTTTTT. The chain carries TRBV6-5 and TRBJ1-4; 9 bases line up with TRBD1. The CDR3 has 14 residues. With V trimmed by 6 bases and J by 7 bases, 6 bases remained unmatched. Germline V CDR1 and CDR2: MNHEY, SVGAGI.

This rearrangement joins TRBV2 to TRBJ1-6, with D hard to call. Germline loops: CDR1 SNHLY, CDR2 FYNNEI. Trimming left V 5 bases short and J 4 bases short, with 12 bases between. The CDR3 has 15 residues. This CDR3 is CASSSNKYYNSPLHF. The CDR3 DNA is TGTGCCAGCAGTAGCAATAAGTATTATAATTCACCCCTCCACTTT.

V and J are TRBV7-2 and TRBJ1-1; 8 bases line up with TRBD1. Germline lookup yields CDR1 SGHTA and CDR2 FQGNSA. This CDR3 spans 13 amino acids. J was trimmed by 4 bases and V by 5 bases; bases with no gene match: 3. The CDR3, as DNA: TGTGCCAGCAGCACGGACAGGGCCACTGAAGCTTTCTTT. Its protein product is CASSTDRATEAFF.

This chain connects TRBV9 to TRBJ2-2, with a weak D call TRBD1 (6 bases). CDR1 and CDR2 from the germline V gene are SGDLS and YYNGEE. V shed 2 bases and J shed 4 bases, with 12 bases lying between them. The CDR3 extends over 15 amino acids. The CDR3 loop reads CASSVQQGITGELFF. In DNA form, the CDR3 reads TGTGCCAGCAGCGTCCAACAGGGTATCACCGGGGAGCTGTTTTTT.

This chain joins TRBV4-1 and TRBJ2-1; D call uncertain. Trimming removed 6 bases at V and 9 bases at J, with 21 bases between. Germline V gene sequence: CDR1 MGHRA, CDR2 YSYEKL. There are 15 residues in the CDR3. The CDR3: CASSPPISTVTEQFF. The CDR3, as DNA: TGCGCCAGCAGTCCCCCCATTTCGACGGTCACTGAGCAGTTCTTC.

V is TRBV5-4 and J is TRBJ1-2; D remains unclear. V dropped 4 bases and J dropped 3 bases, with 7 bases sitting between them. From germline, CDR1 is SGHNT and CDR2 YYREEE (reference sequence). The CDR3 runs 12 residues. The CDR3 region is CASSREDYGYTF. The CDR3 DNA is TGTGCCAGCAGCCGAGAAGACTATGGCTACACCTTC.

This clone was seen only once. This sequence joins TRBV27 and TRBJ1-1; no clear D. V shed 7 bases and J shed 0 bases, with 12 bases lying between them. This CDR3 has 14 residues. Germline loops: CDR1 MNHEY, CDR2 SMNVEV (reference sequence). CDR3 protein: CASTGHGMNTEAFF. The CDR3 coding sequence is TGTGCCAGCACTGGGCACGGAATGAACACTGAAGCTTTCTTT.

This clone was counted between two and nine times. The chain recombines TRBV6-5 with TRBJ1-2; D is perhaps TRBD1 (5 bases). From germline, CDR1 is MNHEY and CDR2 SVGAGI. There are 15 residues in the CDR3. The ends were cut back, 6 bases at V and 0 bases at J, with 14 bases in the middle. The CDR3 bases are TGTGCCAGCAGAAAATACAGGAACGCTAACTATGGCTACACCTTC. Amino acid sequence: CASRKYRNANYGYTF.

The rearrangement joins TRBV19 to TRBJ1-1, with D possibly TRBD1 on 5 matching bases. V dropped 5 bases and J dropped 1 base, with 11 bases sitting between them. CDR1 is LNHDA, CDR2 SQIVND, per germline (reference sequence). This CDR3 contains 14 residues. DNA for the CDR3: TGTGCCAGTAGTCTAGGGGTGGGGAACACTGAAGCTTTCTTT. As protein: CASSLGVGNTEAFF.

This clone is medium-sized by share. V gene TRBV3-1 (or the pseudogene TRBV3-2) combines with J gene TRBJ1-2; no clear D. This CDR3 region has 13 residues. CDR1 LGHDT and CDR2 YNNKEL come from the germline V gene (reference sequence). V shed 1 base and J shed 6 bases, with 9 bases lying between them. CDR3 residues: CASSQGRGNGYTF. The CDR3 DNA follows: TGTGCCAGCAGCCAAGGCAGAGGGAATGGCTACACCTTC.

The CDR3 coding sequence is TGCAGCGTTTCACCGACAGGGTCAGAGACCCAGTACTTC. Amino acids: CSVSPTGSETQYF. The genes are TRBV29-1 and TRBJ2-5; 7 bases agree with TRBD1. Germline-derived CDR1 and CDR2 are SQVTM and ANQGSEA. With V trimmed by 5 bases and J by 4 bases, 7 bases remained unmatched. The CDR3 consists of 13 residues. The full variable domain, rest sourced from reference TRBV29-1 and TRBJ2-5, is SAVISQKPSRDICQRGTSLTIQCQVDSQVTMMFWYRQQPGQSLTLIATANQGSEATYESGFVIDKFPISRPNLTFSTLTVSNMSPEDSSIYLCSVSPTGSETQYFGPGTRLLVL.

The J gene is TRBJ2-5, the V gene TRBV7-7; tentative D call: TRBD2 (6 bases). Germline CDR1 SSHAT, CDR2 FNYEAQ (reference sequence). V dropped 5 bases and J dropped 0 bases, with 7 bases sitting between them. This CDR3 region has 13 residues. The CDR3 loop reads CASSRGYQETQYF. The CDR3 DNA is TGTGCCAGCAGCCGGGGGTACCAAGAGACCCAGTACTTC.

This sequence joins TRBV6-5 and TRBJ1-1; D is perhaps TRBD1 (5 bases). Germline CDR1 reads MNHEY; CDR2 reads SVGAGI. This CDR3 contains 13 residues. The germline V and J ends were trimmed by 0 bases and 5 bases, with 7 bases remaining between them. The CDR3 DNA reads TGTGCCAGCAGTTACTCGGGGGGTACTGAAGCTTTCTTT. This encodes CASSYSGGTEAFF.

The CDR3 region is CASTSGVGNTEAFF. The CDR3 nucleotides are TGTGCCAGCACCTCGGGCGTGGGGAACACTGAAGCTTTCTTT. The rearrangement joins TRBV27 to TRBJ1-1; D uncertain. Trimming left V 7 bases short and J 1 base short, with 13 bases between. This CDR3 is built from 14 residues. From germline, CDR1 is MNHEY and CDR2 SMNVEV (reference sequence).

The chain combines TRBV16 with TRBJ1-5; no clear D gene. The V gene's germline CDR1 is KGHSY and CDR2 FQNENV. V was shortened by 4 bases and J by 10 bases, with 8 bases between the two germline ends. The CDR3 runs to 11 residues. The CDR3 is CASSPLRPQHF. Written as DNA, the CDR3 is TGTGCCAGCAGCCCCCTGCGTCCCCAGCATTTT.

Here the CDR3 DNA reads TGTGCCAGCAGCTCTCTCAGGTCCACTAGCACAGATACGCAGTATTTT. As protein: CASSSLRSTSTDTQYF. The chain has TRBV11-2 and TRBJ2-3, with D unclear. V was trimmed by 4 bases and J by 0 bases, leaving 14 bases between them. This CDR3 contains 16 residues. CDR1 is SGHAT, CDR2 FQNNGV, per germline.

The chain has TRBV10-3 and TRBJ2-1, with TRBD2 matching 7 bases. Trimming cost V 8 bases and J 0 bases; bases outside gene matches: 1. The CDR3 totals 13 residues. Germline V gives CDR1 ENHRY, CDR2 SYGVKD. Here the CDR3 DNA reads TGTGCCATCGGGACTACCTCCTACAATGAGCAGTTCTTC. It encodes CAIGTTSYNEQFF.

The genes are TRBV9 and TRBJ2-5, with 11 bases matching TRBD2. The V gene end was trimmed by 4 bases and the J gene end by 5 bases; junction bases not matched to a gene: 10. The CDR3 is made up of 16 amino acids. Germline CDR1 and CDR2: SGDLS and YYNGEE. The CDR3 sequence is CASSSPSGGYLETQYF. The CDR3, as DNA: TGTGCCAGCAGCTCACCTAGCGGGGGGTATTTGGAGACCCAGTACTTC.